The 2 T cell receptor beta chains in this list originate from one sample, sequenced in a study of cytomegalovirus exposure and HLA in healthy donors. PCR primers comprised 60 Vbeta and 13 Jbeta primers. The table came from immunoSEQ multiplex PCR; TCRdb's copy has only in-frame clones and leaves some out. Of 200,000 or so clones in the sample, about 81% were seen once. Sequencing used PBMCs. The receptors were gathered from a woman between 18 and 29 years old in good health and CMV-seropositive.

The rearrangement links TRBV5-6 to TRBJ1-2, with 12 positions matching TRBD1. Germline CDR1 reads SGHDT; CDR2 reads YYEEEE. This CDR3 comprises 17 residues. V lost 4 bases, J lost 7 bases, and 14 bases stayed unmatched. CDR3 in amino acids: CASSTTGTGGAISGYTF. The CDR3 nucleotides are TGTGCCAGCAGCACCACCGGGACAGGGGGCGCGATATCTGGCTACACCTTC.

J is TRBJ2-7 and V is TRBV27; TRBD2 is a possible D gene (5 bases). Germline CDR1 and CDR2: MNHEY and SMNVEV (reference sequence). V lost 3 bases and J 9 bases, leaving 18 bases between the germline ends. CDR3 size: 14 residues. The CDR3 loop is CASSFSAVRGRQYF. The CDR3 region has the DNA TGTGCCAGCAGTTTTTCTGCGGTCCGGGGTAGGCAGTACTTC.